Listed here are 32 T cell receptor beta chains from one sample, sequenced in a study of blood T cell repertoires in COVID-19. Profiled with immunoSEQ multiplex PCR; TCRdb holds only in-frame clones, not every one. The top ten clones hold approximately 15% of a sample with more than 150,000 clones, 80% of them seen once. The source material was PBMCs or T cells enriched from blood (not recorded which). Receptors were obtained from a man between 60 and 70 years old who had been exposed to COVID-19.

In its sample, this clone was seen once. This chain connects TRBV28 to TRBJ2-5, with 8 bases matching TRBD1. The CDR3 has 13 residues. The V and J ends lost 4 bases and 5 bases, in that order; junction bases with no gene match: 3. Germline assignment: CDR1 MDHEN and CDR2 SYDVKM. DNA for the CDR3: TGTGCCAGCAGTTGGACAGGGAGGGAGACCCAGTACTTC. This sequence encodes CASSWTGRETQYF.

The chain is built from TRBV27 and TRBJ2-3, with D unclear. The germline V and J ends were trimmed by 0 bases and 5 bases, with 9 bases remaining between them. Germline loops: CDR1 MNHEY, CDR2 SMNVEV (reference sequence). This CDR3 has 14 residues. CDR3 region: CASSLSIGRDTQYF. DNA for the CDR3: TGTGCCAGCAGTTTATCGATTGGGCGAGATACGCAGTATTTT.

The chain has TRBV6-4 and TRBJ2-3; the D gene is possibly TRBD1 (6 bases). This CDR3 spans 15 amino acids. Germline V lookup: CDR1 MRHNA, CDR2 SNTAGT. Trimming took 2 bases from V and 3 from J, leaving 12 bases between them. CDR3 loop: CASSDGTKTTDTQYF. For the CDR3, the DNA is TGTGCCAGCAGTGACGGGACAAAGACGACAGATACGCAGTATTTT.

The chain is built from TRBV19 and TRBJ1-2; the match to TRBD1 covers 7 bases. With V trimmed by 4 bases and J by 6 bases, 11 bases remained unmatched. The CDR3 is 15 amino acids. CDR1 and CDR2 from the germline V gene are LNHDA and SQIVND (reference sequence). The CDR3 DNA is TGTGCCAGTAGTACCCGTGGACAGGACTACCATGGCTACACCTTC. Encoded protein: CASSTRGQDYHGYTF. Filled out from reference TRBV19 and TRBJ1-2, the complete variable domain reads DGGITQSPKYLFRKEGQNVTLSCEQNLNHDAMYWYRQDPGQGLRLIYYSQIVNDFQKGDIAEGYSVSREKKESFPLTVTSAQKNPTAFYLCASSTRGQDYHGYTFGSGTRLTVV.

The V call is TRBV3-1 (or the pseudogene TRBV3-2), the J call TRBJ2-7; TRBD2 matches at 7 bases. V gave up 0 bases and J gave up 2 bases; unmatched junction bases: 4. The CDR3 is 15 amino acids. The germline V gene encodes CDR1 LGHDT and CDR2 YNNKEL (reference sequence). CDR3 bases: TGTGCCAGCAGCCAAGAGGGACTAATTCCCTACGAGCAGTACTTC. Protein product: CASSQEGLIPYEQYF.

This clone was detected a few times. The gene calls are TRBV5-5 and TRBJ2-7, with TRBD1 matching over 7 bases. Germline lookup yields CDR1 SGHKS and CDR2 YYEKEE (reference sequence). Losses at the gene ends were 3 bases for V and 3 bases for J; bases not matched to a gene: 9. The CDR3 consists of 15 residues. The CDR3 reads CASSSTGQLDYEQYF. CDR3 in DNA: TGTGCCAGCAGCTCCACGGGACAGCTCGACTACGAGCAGTACTTC.

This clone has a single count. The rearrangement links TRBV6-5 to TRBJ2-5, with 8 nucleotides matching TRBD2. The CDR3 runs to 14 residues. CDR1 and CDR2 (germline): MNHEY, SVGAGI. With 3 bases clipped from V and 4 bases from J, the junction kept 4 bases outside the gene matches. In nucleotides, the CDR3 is TGTGCCAGCAGTTATCGGCTAGCGGGAGAGACCCAGTACTTC. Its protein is CASSYRLAGETQYF.

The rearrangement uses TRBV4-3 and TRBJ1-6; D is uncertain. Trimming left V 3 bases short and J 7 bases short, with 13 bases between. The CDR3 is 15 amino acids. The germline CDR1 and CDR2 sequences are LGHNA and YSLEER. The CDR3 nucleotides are TGCGCCAGCAGCCAGACCGGGATGCCGAATTCACCCCTCCACTTT. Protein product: CASSQTGMPNSPLHF.

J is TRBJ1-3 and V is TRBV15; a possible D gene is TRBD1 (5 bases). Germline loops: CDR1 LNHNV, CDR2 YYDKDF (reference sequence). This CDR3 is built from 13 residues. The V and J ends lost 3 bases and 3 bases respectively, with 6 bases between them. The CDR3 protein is CATSRGLGNTIYF. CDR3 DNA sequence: TGTGCCACCAGCAGGGGACTTGGAAACACCATATATTTT.

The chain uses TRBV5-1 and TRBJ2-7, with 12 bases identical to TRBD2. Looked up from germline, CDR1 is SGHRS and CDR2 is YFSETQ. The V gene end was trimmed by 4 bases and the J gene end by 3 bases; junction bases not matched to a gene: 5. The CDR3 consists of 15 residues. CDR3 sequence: CASSEMTSGGYEQYF. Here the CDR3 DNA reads TGCGCCAGCAGCGAGATGACTAGCGGGGGCTACGAGCAGTACTTC.

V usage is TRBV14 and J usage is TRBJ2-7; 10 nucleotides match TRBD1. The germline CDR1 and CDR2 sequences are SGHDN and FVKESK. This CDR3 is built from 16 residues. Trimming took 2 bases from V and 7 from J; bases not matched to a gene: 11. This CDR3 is CASSQLSGQGPPEQYF. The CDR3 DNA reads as TGTGCCAGCAGCCAACTATCGGGACAGGGGCCGCCGGAGCAGTACTTC.

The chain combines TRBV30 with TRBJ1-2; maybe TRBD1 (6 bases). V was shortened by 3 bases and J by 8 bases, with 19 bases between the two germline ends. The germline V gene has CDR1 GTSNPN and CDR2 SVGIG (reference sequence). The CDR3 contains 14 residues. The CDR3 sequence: CAWSADSTVRGYTF. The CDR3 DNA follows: TGTGCCTGGAGCGCGGACAGTACGGTGCGAGGCTACACCTTC.

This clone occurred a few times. The CDR3 coding sequence is TGTGCCAGCAGTTTAGTTGGGCGAGAGACCCAGTACTTC. Protein product: CASSLVGRETQYF. The V call is TRBV27, the J call TRBJ2-5; D is unclear. Germline CDR1 and CDR2: MNHEY and SMNVEV (reference sequence). The V end was cut by 2 bases, the J end by 4 bases, with 8 bases between. CDR3 length: 13 amino acids.

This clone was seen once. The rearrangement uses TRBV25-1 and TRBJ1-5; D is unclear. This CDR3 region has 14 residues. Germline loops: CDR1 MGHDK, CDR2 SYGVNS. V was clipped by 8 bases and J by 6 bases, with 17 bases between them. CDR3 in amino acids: CASGENGAGQPQHF. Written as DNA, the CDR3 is TGTGCCAGCGGGGAAAACGGCGCGGGTCAGCCCCAGCATTTT.

As DNA, the CDR3 is TGTGCCAGCAGCGTAGCGGCGGATTATGAAAAACTGTTTTTT. Its protein product is CASSVAADYEKLFF. This rearrangement joins TRBV9 to TRBJ1-4; D gene unclear. Germline lookup yields CDR1 SGDLS and CDR2 YYNGEE. V was shortened by 0 bases and J by 6 bases, with 9 bases between the two germline ends. The CDR3 has 14 residues.

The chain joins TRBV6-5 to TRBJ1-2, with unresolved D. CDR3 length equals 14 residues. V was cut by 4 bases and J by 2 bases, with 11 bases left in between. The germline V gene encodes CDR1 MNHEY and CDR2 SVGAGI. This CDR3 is CASSLGERNYGYTF. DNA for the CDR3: TGTGCCAGCAGTTTGGGAGAACGGAACTATGGCTACACCTTC.

The DNA for the CDR3 is TGTGCCAGCAGCCAAGTAGCGAACACCGGGGAGCTGTTTTTT. Translating gives CASSQVANTGELFF. This chain connects TRBV7-9 to TRBJ2-2; D remains ambiguous. Germline V gene lookup returns CDR1 SEHNR and CDR2 FQNEAQ (reference sequence). The CDR3 has 14 amino acids. V gave up 5 bases and J gave up 0 bases, with 7 bases separating them.

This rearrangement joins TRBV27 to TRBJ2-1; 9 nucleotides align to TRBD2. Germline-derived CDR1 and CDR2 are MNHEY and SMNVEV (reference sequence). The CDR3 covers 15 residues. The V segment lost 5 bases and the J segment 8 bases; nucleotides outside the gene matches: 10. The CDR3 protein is CASSPLAGSVDEQFF. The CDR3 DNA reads TGTGCCAGCAGTCCCCTAGCGGGATCGGTGGATGAGCAGTTCTTC.

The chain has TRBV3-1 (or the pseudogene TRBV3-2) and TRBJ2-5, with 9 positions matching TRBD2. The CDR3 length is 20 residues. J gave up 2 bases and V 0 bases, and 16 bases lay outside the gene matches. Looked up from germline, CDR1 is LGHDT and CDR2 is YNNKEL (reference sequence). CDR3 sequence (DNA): TGTGCCAGCAGCCAAGAACCCAGCGGGAGGCCTGGAACTTGGCAAGAGACCCAGTACTTC. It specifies CASSQEPSGRPGTWQETQYF.

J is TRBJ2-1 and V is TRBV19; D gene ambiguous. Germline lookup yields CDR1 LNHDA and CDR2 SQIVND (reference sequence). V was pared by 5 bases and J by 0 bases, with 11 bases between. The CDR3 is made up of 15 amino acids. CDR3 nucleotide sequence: TGTGCCAGTAGTTTGCGGTTCAGCTCCTACAATGAGCAGTTCTTC. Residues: CASSLRFSSYNEQFF.

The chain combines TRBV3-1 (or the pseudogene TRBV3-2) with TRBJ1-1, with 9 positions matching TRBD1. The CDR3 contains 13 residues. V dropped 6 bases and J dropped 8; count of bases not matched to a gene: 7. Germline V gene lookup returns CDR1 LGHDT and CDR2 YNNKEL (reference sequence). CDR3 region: CASSLSGTGEAFF. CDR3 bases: TGTGCCAGCAGTCTATCCGGGACAGGGGAAGCTTTCTTT.

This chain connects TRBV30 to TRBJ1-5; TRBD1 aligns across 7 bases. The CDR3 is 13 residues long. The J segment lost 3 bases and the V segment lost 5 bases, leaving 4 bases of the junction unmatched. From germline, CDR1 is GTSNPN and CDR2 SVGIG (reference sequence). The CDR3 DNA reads TGTGCCTGGGCCAGGGGGTCCAATCAGCCCCAGCATTTT. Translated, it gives CAWARGSNQPQHF.

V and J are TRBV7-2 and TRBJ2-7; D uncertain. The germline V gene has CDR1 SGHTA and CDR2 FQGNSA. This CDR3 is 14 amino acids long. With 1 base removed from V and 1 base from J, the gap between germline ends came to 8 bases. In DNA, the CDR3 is TGTGCCAGCAGCTTAGTCTACAGTTCCTACGAGCAGTACTTC. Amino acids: CASSLVYSSYEQYF.

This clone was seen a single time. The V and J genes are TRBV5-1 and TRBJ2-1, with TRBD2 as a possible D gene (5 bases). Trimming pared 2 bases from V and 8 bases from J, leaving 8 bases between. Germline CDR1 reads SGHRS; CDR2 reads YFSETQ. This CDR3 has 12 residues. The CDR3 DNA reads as TGCGCCAGCAGCTTCAATAGCGATGAGCAGTTCTTC. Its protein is CASSFNSDEQFF.

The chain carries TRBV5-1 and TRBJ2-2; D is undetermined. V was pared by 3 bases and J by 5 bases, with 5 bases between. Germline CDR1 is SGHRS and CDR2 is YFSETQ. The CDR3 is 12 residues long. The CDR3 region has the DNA TGCGCCAGCAGCTCCCCGACCGGGGAGCTGTTTTTT. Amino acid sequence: CASSSPTGELFF. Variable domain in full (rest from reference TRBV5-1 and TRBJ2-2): KAGVTQTPRYLIKTRGQQVTLSCSPISGHRSVSWYQQTPGQGLQFLFEYFSETQRNKGNFPGRFSGRQFSNSRSEMNVSTLELGDSALYLCASSSPTGELFFGEGSRLTVL.

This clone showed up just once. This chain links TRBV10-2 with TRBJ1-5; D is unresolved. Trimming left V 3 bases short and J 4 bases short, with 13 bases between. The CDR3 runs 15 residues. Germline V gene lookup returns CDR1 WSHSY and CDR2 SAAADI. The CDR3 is CASSDRGSRNQPQHF. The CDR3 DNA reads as TGCGCCAGCAGTGACCGAGGGAGTAGGAATCAGCCCCAGCATTTT.

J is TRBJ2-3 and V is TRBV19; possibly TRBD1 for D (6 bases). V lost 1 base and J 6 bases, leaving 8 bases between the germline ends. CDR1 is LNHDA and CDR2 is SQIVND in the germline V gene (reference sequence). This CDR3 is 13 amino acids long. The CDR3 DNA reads TGTGCCAGTAGTATAGGGACAGTTGATACGCAGTATTTT. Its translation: CASSIGTVDTQYF.

The CDR3, as DNA: TGTGCCAGTAGTACCCCGGGACGAATGGGGGCAGGGGCCAACGTCCTGACTTTC. Its protein product is CASSTPGRMGAGANVLTF. The V gene is TRBV19, the J gene TRBJ2-6; TRBD1 might be the D (6 bases). The length of the CDR3 is 18 residues. Trimming left V 4 bases short and J 4 bases short, with 20 bases between. The germline V gene encodes CDR1 LNHDA and CDR2 SQIVND (reference sequence). The full variable domain, completed using reference TRBV19 and TRBJ2-6, is DGGITQSPKYLFRKEGQNVTLSCEQNLNHDAMYWYRQDPGQGLRLIYYSQIVNDFQKGDIAEGYSVSREKKESFPLTVTSAQKNPTAFYLCASSTPGRMGAGANVLTFGAGSRLTVL.

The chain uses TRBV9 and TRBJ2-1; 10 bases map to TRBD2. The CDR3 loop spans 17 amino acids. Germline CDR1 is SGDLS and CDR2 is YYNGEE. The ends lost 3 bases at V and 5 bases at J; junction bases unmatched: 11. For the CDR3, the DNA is TGTGCCAGCAGCGGCACCTATCTAGCGGGAGAAGACAATGAGCAGTTCTTC. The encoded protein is CASSGTYLAGEDNEQFF.

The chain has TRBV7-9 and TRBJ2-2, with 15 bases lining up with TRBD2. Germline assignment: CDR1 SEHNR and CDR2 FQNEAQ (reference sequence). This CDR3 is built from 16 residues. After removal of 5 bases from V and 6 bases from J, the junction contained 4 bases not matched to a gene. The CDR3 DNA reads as TGTGCCAGCAGCCTCGGACTAGCGGGAGGGCCCGGGGAGCTGTTTTTT. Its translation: CASSLGLAGGPGELFF.

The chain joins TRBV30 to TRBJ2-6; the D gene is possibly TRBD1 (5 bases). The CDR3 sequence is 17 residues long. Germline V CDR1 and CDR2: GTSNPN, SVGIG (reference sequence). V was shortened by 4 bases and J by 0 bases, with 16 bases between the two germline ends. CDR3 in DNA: TGTGCCTGGACCCCCTGGGCAGGGCGCTCTGGGGCCAACGTCCTGACTTTC. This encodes CAWTPWAGRSGANVLTF.

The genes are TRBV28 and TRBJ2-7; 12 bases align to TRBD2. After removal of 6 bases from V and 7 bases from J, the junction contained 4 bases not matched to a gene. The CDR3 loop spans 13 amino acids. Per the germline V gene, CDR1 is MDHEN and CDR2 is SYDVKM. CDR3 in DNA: TGTGCCAGCAGCCCAACTAGCGGGAGGGAGCAGTACTTC. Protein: CASSPTSGREQYF.